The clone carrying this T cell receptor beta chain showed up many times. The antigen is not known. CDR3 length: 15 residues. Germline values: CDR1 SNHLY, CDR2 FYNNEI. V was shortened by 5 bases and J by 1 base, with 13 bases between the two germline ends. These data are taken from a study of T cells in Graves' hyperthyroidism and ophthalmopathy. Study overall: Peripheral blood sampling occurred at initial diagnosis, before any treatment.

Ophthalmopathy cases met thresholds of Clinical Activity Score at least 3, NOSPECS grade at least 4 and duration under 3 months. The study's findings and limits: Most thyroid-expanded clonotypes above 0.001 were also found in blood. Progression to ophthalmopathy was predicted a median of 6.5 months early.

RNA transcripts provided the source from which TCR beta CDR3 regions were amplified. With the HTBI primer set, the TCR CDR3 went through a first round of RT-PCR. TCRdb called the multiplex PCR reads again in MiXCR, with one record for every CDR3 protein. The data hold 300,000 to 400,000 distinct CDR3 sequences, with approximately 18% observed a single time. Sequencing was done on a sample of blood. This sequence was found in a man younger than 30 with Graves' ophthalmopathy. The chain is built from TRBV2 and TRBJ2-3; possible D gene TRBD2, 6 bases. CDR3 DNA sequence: TGTGCCAGCAGTCCTTCCGGGACTGGCACAGATACGCAGTATTTT. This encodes CASSPSGTGTDTQYF.